This TCR beta chain was observed in a study of cytomegalovirus exposure and HLA in healthy donors. Study details: Drawn from HLA-typed donors, 80 million to 95 million unique TCRs were held in an early data release. General study results and limits: Being indistinguishable, some V segments were excluded, TRBV6-2 and TRBV6-3 among them. Previous analysis showed most TCR beta V segments were productive about 87% or about 30% of the time. The authors later found most CMV-associated TCR beta chains appeared HLA-restricted.

This clone has more than one count but fewer than ten. Its antigen is as yet unknown. One junction end disagrees with the germline gene, perhaps due to a read error. Germline CDR1 reads SEHNR; CDR2 reads FQNEAQ (reference sequence). CDR3 length: 11 amino acids. The PCR made use of 60 Vbeta and 13 Jbeta primers. TCRdb's table, derived via immunoSEQ multiplex PCR, lists solely in-frame clones and lacks some. The sample has 95,000 to 100,000 clones; around four fifths are singletons. This TCR derives from a man aged 35 to 55 in good health and CMV-seronegative. Sequenced: PBMCs. The chain is built from TRBV7-9 and TRBJ1-2; D is unresolved. This CDR3 is CSSSFPGGYTF. CDR3 sequence (DNA): TGTTCCAGCAGCTTTCCGGGGGGCTACACCTTC. Filled out from reference TRBV7-9 and TRBJ1-2, the complete variable domain reads DTGVSQNPRHKITKRGQNVTFRCDPISEHNRLYWYRQTLGQGPEFLTYFQNEAQLEKSRLLSDRFSAERPKGSFSTLEIQRTEQGDSAMYLCSSSFPGGYTFGSGTRLTVV.